Following are 9 T cell receptor beta chains from one sample sequenced in a study of blood T cell repertoires in COVID-19. Sequencing used immunoSEQ multiplex PCR; TCRdb keeps in-frame clones, though not all of them. This sample yields around 180,000 clones, of which around 74% are seen a single time; about 3% belongs to the top ten. The sequenced sample was peripheral blood. Receptor source: a woman of 80 years or more with acute or convalescent COVID-19.

Only a few counts were recorded for this clone. The chain combines TRBV4-3 with TRBJ2-1; TRBD2 aligns across 13 bases. Germline CDR1 and CDR2: LGHNA and YSLEER. The trim removed 2 bases at V and 4 bases at J, leaving 2 bases unmatched. The CDR3 totals 16 residues. CDR3 DNA sequence: TGCGCCAGCAGCCAATCGGGACTAGCGGGGTACAATGAGCAGTTCTTC. It codes for CASSQSGLAGYNEQFF.

The rearrangement uses TRBV23-1 and TRBJ2-7; D possibly corresponds to TRBD1 (7 bases). TRBV23-1 is marked as an open reading frame, function uncertain. Deletions cut 4 bases from V and 2 bases from J, with 15 bases between. CDR3 length: 15 residues. The CDR3 sequence is CASSPRQGGPYEQYF. CDR3 in DNA: TGCGCCAGCAGTCCCCGGCAGGGGGGACCCTACGAGCAGTACTTC.

The rearrangement links TRBV7-6 to TRBJ1-1; D may be TRBD1 (6 bases). Trimming pared 4 bases from V and 5 bases from J, leaving 14 bases between. This CDR3 is 14 amino acids long. Germline CDR1 is SGHVS and CDR2 is FNYEAQ. The CDR3 region has the DNA TGTGCCAGCAGCTCACAGGGTGGAGGAACTGAAGCTTTCTTT. This translates into CASSSQGGGTEAFF.

The chain uses TRBV29-1 and TRBJ2-7; TRBD1 is a possible D gene (6 bases). This CDR3 spans 15 amino acids. The germline gives CDR1 SQVTM, CDR2 ANQGSEA. The V gene lost 0 bases and the J gene lost 4 bases, with 16 bases spanning the gap. The CDR3 sequence: CSVEDQQQGGYEQYF. In DNA form, the CDR3 reads TGCAGCGTTGAAGATCAGCAACAGGGCGGGTACGAGCAGTACTTC.

The gene calls are TRBV28 and TRBJ1-2; a weak D match, TRBD1 (5 bases). The CDR3 is 15 residues long. Deletions cut 6 bases from V and 7 bases from J, with 21 bases between. Germline CDR1 reads MDHEN; CDR2 reads SYDVKM. The CDR3: CASSLGGSETGGYTF. CDR3 bases: TGTGCCAGCAGCTTGGGGGGTTCCGAAACGGGTGGCTACACCTTC.

This rearrangement joins TRBV29-1 to TRBJ2-1; 12 bases line up with TRBD2. Per germline, CDR1 SQVTM and CDR2 ANQGSEA. After removal of 4 bases from V and 5 bases from J, the junction contained 15 bases not matched to a gene. The CDR3 contains 18 residues. This CDR3 is CSVAPPRPGLAGHNEQFF. The DNA for the CDR3 is TGCAGCGTTGCCCCCCCCAGGCCGGGACTAGCGGGTCACAATGAGCAGTTCTTC.

This chain uses TRBV19 with TRBJ1-1; tentatively, D is TRBD1 (5 bases). The germline V gene has CDR1 LNHDA and CDR2 SQIVND (reference sequence). The CDR3 consists of 12 residues. V lost 4 bases and J 10 bases, leaving 13 bases between the germline ends. CDR3 loop: CASSKTKGRAFF. The CDR3 coding sequence is TGTGCCAGTAGTAAGACAAAGGGGCGAGCTTTCTTT.

The rearrangement links TRBV7-9 to TRBJ1-2; tentatively, D is TRBD1 (6 bases). Trimming removed 6 bases from V and 8 bases from J, with 22 bases in between. CDR3 length equals 15 residues. The germline V gene encodes CDR1 SEHNR and CDR2 FQNEAQ (reference sequence). The DNA for the CDR3 is TGTGCCAGCAGTGTTATGGGCAGGCGAAGGGGGGGCTACACCTTC. Translating it yields CASSVMGRRRGGYTF. The full variable domain, completed using reference TRBV7-9 and TRBJ1-2, is DTGVSQNPRHKITKRGQNVTFRCDPISEHNRLYWYRQTLGQGPEFLTYFQNEAQLEKSRLLSDRFSAERPKGSFSTLEIQRTEQGDSAMYLCASSVMGRRRGGYTFGSGTRLTVV.

This clone has more than one count but fewer than ten. This rearrangement joins TRBV19 to TRBJ1-5, with 11 bases lining up with TRBD1. Germline V gives CDR1 LNHDA, CDR2 SQIVND (reference sequence). The junction had 9 bases not matched to a gene; V was cut back by 9 bases and J by 5 bases. The CDR3 runs 15 residues. DNA for the CDR3: TGTGCCAGCAAAGGGGGGACAGGGGGTTATCAGCCCCAGCATTTT. This encodes CASKGGTGGYQPQHF.